Presented here are 28 T cell receptor beta chains from one specimen sequenced in a study of response to subunit inactivated influenza vaccine. One entry per CDR3 protein, called by TCRdb with MiXCR from the RT-PCR reads. The profile shows around 540,000 distinct CDR3 sequences, 10% to 15% of them singletons. Source: PBMCs from blood, taken on the day of vaccination. These receptors were obtained from a man aged 50-60 years who received an inactivated influenza vaccine.

This clonotype has a count of ten or more. V is TRBV7-8 and J is TRBJ2-2; D remains unclear. The V end was cut by 7 bases, the J end by 7 bases, with 7 bases between. This CDR3 region has 11 residues. Germline assignment: CDR1 SGHVS and CDR2 FQNEAQ. The CDR3 nucleotides read TGTGCCAGCACCAGGATCGGGGAGCTGTTTTTT. As protein: CASTRIGELFF.

In this sample, this clonotype turned up a few times. This chain connects TRBV29-1 to TRBJ1-6; possible D gene TRBD1, 6 bases. The CDR3 has 15 residues. CDR1 and CDR2 from the germline V gene are SQVTM and ANQGSEA. V was trimmed by 1 base and J by 2 bases, leaving 9 bases between them. CDR3 region: CSVEAGGPYNSPLHF. The CDR3 nucleotides read TGCAGCGTTGAAGCCGGGGGGCCCTATAATTCACCCCTCCACTTT. Full variable domain (missing parts from reference TRBV29-1 and TRBJ1-6): SAVISQKPSRDICQRGTSLTIQCQVDSQVTMMFWYRQQPGQSLTLIATANQGSEATYESGFVIDKFPISRPNLTFSTLTVSNMSPEDSSIYLCSVEAGGPYNSPLHFGNGTRLTVT.

This clonotype was seen a few times. The V call is TRBV7-8, the J call TRBJ2-3; 12 positions match TRBD2. J lost 2 bases, V lost 5 bases, and 8 bases had no gene match. The CDR3 length is 17 residues. From germline, CDR1 is SGHVS and CDR2 FQNEAQ. This CDR3 is CASSGGTSGLPTDTQYF. The CDR3 DNA is TGTGCCAGCAGCGGGGGGACTAGCGGGTTACCCACAGATACGCAGTATTTT. The whole variable domain, filled in from reference TRBV7-8 and TRBJ2-3, reads GAGVSQSPRYKVAKRGQDVALRCDPISGHVSLFWYQQALGQGPEFLTYFQNEAQLDKSGLPSDRFFAERPEGSVSTLKIQRTQQEDSAVYLCASSGGTSGLPTDTQYFGPGTRLTVL.

This clonotype was seen a few times. The V and J genes are TRBV6-2 or TRBV6-3 and TRBJ1-2; D call uncertain. In germline, CDR1 is MNHEY, CDR2 SVGEGT. This CDR3 has 12 amino acids. Trimming stripped 6 bases from V and 6 bases from J, with 11 bases between. The CDR3 protein is CASRWGGDGYTF. In nucleotides, the CDR3 is TGTGCCAGCAGGTGGGGTGGCGATGGCTACACCTTC.

The V and J genes are TRBV27 and TRBJ2-7; unclear D gene. CDR1 is MNHEY, CDR2 SMNVEV, per germline (reference sequence). Deletions cut 4 bases from V and 2 bases from J, with 9 bases between. CDR3 length: 13 residues. CDR3 residues: CASSSKLAYEQYF. In DNA, the CDR3 is TGTGCCAGCAGTTCAAAGCTAGCCTACGAGCAGTACTTC.

The genes are TRBV14 and TRBJ1-1; no reliable D call. V was pared by 1 base and J by 5 bases, with 11 bases between. Per the germline V gene, CDR1 is SGHDN and CDR2 is FVKESK. This CDR3 comprises 14 residues. Here the CDR3 DNA reads TGTGCCAGCAGCCAAGCTCTGGGGTCGACTGAAGCTTTCTTT. As protein: CASSQALGSTEAFF.

This clonotype was observed a handful of times. This chain links TRBV20-1 with TRBJ2-6; 7 bases are a match to TRBD1. The CDR3 extends over 15 amino acids. With 5 bases clipped from V and 2 bases from J, the junction kept 6 bases outside the gene matches. Looked up from germline, CDR1 is DFQATT and CDR2 is SNEGSKA (reference sequence). The CDR3 region is CSAYPTGAGANVLTF. The CDR3 bases are TGCAGTGCTTACCCCACAGGGGCTGGGGCCAACGTCCTGACTTTC.

This clonotype was seen a handful of times. The rearrangement links TRBV20-1 to TRBJ1-2; 12 positions agree with TRBD1. In germline, CDR1 is DFQATT, CDR2 SNEGSKA (reference sequence). V shed 0 bases and J 1 base; nucleotides not matched to a gene: 9. The length of the CDR3 is 18 residues. CDR3 DNA: TGCAGTGCTAGAGATCCCTGGGACAGGGGGCACTATAACTATGGCTACACCTTC. It translates to CSARDPWDRGHYNYGYTF.

This chain connects TRBV2 to TRBJ2-7; D might be TRBD1 or TRBD2, each matching 5 bases. Trimming removed 2 bases from V and 2 bases from J, with 13 bases in between. The CDR3 has 15 amino acids. CDR1 and CDR2 from the germline V gene are SNHLY and FYNNEI. The CDR3 here is CASSELLGVTYEQYF. CDR3 nucleotides: TGTGCCAGCAGTGAACTTCTGGGGGTGACCTACGAGCAGTACTTC.

The V call is TRBV10-3, the J call TRBJ2-7; TRBD1 matches 10 bases. V shed 6 bases and J 2 bases; nucleotides not matched to a gene: 4. In germline, CDR1 is ENHRY, CDR2 SYGVKD. There are 14 residues in the CDR3. DNA of the CDR3: TGTGCCATCAGGAGGACAGGGGGACCCTACGAGCAGTACTTC. This sequence encodes CAIRRTGGPYEQYF.

This clonotype has ten or more counts. This chain uses TRBV28 with TRBJ2-1; 8 bases match TRBD2. J gave up 5 bases and V 0 bases, and 9 bases lay outside the gene matches. The germline V gene has CDR1 MDHEN and CDR2 SYDVKM. This CDR3 spans 17 amino acids. CDR3 residues: CASSLWSSGYLNNEQFF. The CDR3 region has the DNA TGTGCCAGCAGTTTATGGTCTAGCGGGTATCTCAACAATGAGCAGTTCTTC. The whole variable domain, filled in from reference TRBV28 and TRBJ2-1, reads DVKVTQSSRYLVKRTGEKVFLECVQDMDHENMFWYRQDPGLGLRLIYFSYDVKMKEKGDIPEGYSVSREKKERFSLILESASTNQTSMYLCASSLWSSGYLNNEQFFGPGTRLTVL.

In its sample, this clonotype was seen many times. The chain joins TRBV2 to TRBJ2-7; TRBD1 matches at 11 bases. The V segment lost 8 bases and the J segment 0 bases; nucleotides outside the gene matches: 3. The CDR3 loop spans 14 amino acids. Germline lookup yields CDR1 SNHLY and CDR2 FYNNEI. Written as DNA, the CDR3 is TGTGCCAGCGAGGGACAGGGGGTCTCCTACGAGCAGTACTTC. Residues: CASEGQGVSYEQYF. Supplemented by reference TRBV2 and TRBJ2-7, the full variable domain reads EPEVTQTPSHQVTQMGQEVILRCVPISNHLYFYWYRQILGQKVEFLVSFYNNEISEKSEIFDDQFSVERPDGSNFTLKIRSTKLEDSAMYFCASEGQGVSYEQYFGPGTRLTVT.

This clonotype was seen only a few times. V and J are TRBV5-1 and TRBJ2-2, with a weak D call TRBD1 (6 bases). V was trimmed by 5 bases and J by 1 base, leaving 12 bases between them. The germline CDR1 and CDR2 sequences are SGHRS and YFSETQ. The CDR3 loop spans 15 amino acids. CDR3 in DNA: TGCGCCAGCAGGCGAGCACAGGGGAACACCGGGGAGCTGTTTTTT. Translated: CASRRAQGNTGELFF.

Only a few counts were recorded for this clonotype. The chain recombines TRBV28 with TRBJ2-5; TRBD2 agrees at 9 bases. The CDR3 runs to 16 residues. V was pared by 1 base and J by 4 bases, with 7 bases of the junction left unmatched. Germline CDR1 MDHEN, CDR2 SYDVKM. The chain's CDR3 is CASSLLRAGGSETQYF. Written as DNA, the CDR3 is TGTGCCAGCAGTTTATTGCGAGCGGGAGGCTCAGAGACCCAGTACTTC.

The genes are TRBV5-1 and TRBJ2-1; D tentatively reads TRBD1 or TRBD2 (5 bases each). This CDR3 spans 14 amino acids. Per germline, CDR1 SGHRS and CDR2 YFSETQ. V gave up 0 bases and J gave up 9 bases, with 13 bases separating them. The CDR3 nucleotides are TGCGCCAGCAGCTTGGAGCCTTCAGGGAGTGAGCAGTTCTTC. This gives the protein CASSLEPSGSEQFF.

V gene TRBV5-1 combines with J gene TRBJ1-1; D is ambiguous. The length of the CDR3 is 14 residues. Between the trimmed V and J ends, which lost 1 base and 1 base, there was a span of 8 bases. Germline V gene lookup returns CDR1 SGHRS and CDR2 YFSETQ. CDR3 sequence: CASSLSGQNTEAFF. The CDR3 DNA follows: TGCGCCAGCAGCTTGTCTGGGCAGAACACTGAAGCTTTCTTT. The full variable domain, rest sourced from reference TRBV5-1 and TRBJ1-1, is KAGVTQTPRYLIKTRGQQVTLSCSPISGHRSVSWYQQTPGQGLQFLFEYFSETQRNKGNFPGRFSGRQFSNSRSEMNVSTLELGDSALYLCASSLSGQNTEAFFGQGTRLTVV.

The chain employs TRBV6-4 and TRBJ1-5; the D is unclear. V was trimmed by 6 bases and J by 0 bases, leaving 18 bases between them. The germline V gene encodes CDR1 MRHNA and CDR2 SNTAGT. This CDR3 region has 17 residues. CDR3 coding DNA: TGTGCCAGCAGCAAGCAAAGCACTTCCTATAGCAATCAGCCCCAGCATTTT. Residues: CASSKQSTSYSNQPQHF.

This clonotype was detected ten times or more. The chain links TRBV12-3 or TRBV12-4 to TRBJ2-1, with 7 positions matching TRBD1. The CDR3 extends over 16 amino acids. Trimming at V came to 5 bases and at J to 3 bases, leaving 10 bases not matched to a gene. The CDR3 loop is CASSRGPNSRYNEQFF. The CDR3 nucleotides read TGTGCCAGCAGTAGGGGGCCCAACTCCCGCTACAATGAGCAGTTCTTC.

This clonotype was recorded many times. The V gene is TRBV28, the J gene TRBJ2-2, with D possibly TRBD2 on 5 matching bases. Germline loops: CDR1 MDHEN, CDR2 SYDVKM. The CDR3 length is 16 residues. Trimming left V 3 bases short and J 0 bases short, with 11 bases between. CDR3 residues: CASSFPRTANTGELFF. For the CDR3, the DNA is TGTGCCAGCAGTTTCCCCAGGACTGCGAACACCGGGGAGCTGTTTTTT.

CDR3 protein: CASSFAGISNQPQHF. The CDR3 nucleotides are TGTGCCAGCAGCTTTGCGGGAATTAGCAATCAGCCCCAGCATTTT. The chain recombines TRBV7-9 with TRBJ1-5; D remains unclear. Trimming took off 3 bases at V and 0 bases at J, with 9 bases between the two ends. Germline V gives CDR1 SEHNR, CDR2 FQNEAQ (reference sequence). This CDR3 is 15 amino acids long.

The chain employs TRBV5-6 and TRBJ1-1, with D unclear. V was clipped by 1 base and J by 4 bases, with 17 bases between them. The CDR3 extends over 16 amino acids. The germline CDR1 and CDR2 sequences are SGHDT and YYEEEE. CDR3 nucleotides: TGTGCCAGCAGCTTGTTTACGACGGTCTTGGTCACTGAAGCTTTCTTT. It translates to CASSLFTTVLVTEAFF.

This clonotype was observed a handful of times. This chain uses TRBV19 with TRBJ2-5; 8 nucleotides agree with TRBD1. The CDR3 is 15 amino acids. V shed 7 bases and J 4 bases; nucleotides not matched to a gene: 11. From germline, CDR1 is LNHDA and CDR2 SQIVND (reference sequence). This CDR3 reads CASTDQTGVRETQYF. CDR3 sequence (DNA): TGTGCCAGTACCGACCAGACAGGGGTGAGAGAGACCCAGTACTTC.

About this clonotype itself: This CDR3 fails to terminate in the conserved phenylalanine or tryptophan, so it likely reflects a read error. The limits of the CDR3 on the DNA are not certain, so only TCRdb's listed CDR3 is given. The chain employs TRBV7-9 and TRBJ2-1; TRBD1, the table's D call, was not compared with the DNA. The CDR3 adds up to 9 amino acids, both ends counted. CDR1 is SEHNR and CDR2 is FQNEAQ in the germline V gene (reference sequence). CDR3 region: CASSSDRLD.

This clonotype was seen a handful of times. The chain couples TRBV7-8 to TRBJ2-5; TRBD1 might be the D (5 bases). The CDR3 is made up of 16 amino acids. Deletions cut 2 bases from V and 1 base from J, with 14 bases between. Looked up from germline, CDR1 is SGHVS and CDR2 is FQNEAQ. CDR3 nucleotides: TGTGCCAGCAGCTTAAGCAGGGCAGGAGTCCAAGAGACCCAGTACTTC. This encodes CASSLSRAGVQETQYF. Complete variable domain (other parts from reference TRBV7-8 and TRBJ2-5): GAGVSQSPRYKVAKRGQDVALRCDPISGHVSLFWYQQALGQGPEFLTYFQNEAQLDKSGLPSDRFFAERPEGSVSTLKIQRTQQEDSAVYLCASSLSRAGVQETQYFGPGTRLLVL.

This clonotype occurred a few times. The chain is built from TRBV11-1 and TRBJ2-7; D is perhaps TRBD2 (5 bases). V was trimmed by 4 bases and J by 4 bases, leaving 26 bases between them. Germline CDR1 reads SGHAT; CDR2 reads FQDESV (reference sequence). The CDR3 runs 18 residues. CDR3 protein: CASSSVTIWGKSLYEQYF. As DNA, the CDR3 is TGTGCCAGCAGCTCCGTGACTATCTGGGGAAAAAGCCTTTACGAGCAGTACTTC.

The sample holds a few counts of this clonotype. The chain couples TRBV6-5 to TRBJ2-7; 10 nucleotides line up with TRBD1. The CDR3 sequence is 15 residues long. Looked up from germline, CDR1 is MNHEY and CDR2 is SVGAGI. V trimming: 0 bases; J trimming: 4 bases; junction bases outside the gene matches: 3. CDR3 region: CASSYSVGQGYEQYF. The CDR3 DNA is TGTGCCAGCAGTTACTCGGTGGGACAGGGGTACGAGCAGTACTTC.

This clonotype was observed a few times. The J gene is TRBJ2-1, the V gene TRBV12-3 or TRBV12-4; D assignment may be TRBD1 or TRBD2 (5 bases each). The V and J ends lost 3 bases and 2 bases respectively, with 14 bases between them. The length of the CDR3 is 16 residues. CDR3 bases: TGTGCCAGCAGTTTGGAGTTTCGGGGACCCTACAATGAGCAGTTCTTC. Amino acid sequence: CASSLEFRGPYNEQFF.

The chain has TRBV6-1 and TRBJ1-4; maybe TRBD1 (5 bases). From germline, CDR1 is MNHNS and CDR2 SASEGT. The CDR3 is made up of 14 amino acids. The V end was cut by 10 bases, the J end by 3 bases, with 15 bases between. CDR3 sequence: CATKRDGANEKLFF. The CDR3 bases are TGTGCCACCAAAAGGGACGGTGCTAATGAAAAACTGTTTTTT.